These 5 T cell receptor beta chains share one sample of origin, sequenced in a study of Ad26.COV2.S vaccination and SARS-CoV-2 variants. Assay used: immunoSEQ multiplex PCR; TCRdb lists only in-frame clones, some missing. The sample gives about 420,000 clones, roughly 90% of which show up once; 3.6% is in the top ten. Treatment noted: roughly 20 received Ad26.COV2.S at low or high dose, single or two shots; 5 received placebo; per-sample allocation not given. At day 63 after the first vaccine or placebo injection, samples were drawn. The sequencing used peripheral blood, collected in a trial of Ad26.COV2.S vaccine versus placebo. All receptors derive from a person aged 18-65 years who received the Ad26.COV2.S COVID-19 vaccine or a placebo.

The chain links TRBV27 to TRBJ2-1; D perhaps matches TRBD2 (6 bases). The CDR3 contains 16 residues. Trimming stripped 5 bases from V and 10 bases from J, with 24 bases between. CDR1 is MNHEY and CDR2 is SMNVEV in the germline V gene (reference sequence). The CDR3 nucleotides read TGTGCCAGCAGTCCTCTAGACAACTTGAAACGGGGGGAGCAGTTCTTC. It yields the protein CASSPLDNLKRGEQFF.

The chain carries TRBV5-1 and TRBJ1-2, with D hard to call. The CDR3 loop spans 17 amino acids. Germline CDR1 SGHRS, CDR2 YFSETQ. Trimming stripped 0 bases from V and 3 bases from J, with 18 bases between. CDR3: CASSLVGRVWQDYGYTF. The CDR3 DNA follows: TGCGCCAGCAGCTTGGTGGGTCGGGTTTGGCAGGACTATGGCTACACCTTC.

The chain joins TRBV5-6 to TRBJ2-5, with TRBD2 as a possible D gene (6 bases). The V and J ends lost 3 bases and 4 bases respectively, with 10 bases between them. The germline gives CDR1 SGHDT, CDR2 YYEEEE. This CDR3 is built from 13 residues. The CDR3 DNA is TGTGCCAGCAGCTCAGGGACTGCAGAGACCCAGTACTTC. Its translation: CASSSGTAETQYF.

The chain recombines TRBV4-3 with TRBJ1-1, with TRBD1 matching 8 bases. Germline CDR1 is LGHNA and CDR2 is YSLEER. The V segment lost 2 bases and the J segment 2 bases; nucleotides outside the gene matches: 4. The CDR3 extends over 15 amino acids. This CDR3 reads CASSQTGGINTEAFF. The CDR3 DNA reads TGCGCCAGCAGCCAAACAGGGGGGATTAACACTGAAGCTTTCTTT.

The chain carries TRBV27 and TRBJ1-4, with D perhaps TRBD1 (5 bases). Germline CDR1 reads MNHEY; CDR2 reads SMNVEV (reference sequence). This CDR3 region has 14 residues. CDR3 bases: TGTGTCGCCGGGACGGGGACAACTAATGAAAAACTGTTTTTT. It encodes CVAGTGTTNEKLFF.